The TCR beta chain described here comes from a study of regulatory T cells in long-lasting Graves disease. With iRepertoire HTBI primers and Arm-PCR of CDR3 regions, TCR beta libraries were built. TCRdb reprocessed the multiplex PCR reads with MiXCR, giving one entry per CDR3 protein. Among about 500,000 distinct CDR3 sequences listed, about 16% were seen once. This clonotype was seen only a few times. The V gene's germline CDR1 is DFQATT and CDR2 SNEGSKA (reference sequence). The CDR3 runs 13 residues. Trimming pared 5 bases from V and 8 bases from J, leaving 15 bases between. Sample time point: newly diagnosed GD, antithyroid drugs for less than 3 months. PBMC RNA was the source of the TCR library. This sample was shared with a second study, whose subject was T cells in Graves' hyperthyroidism and ophthalmopathy.

The sequencing here drew on peripheral blood mononuclear cells (PBMCs), taken at new diagnosis, from a patient treated with antithyroid drugs. The TCR comes from a middle-aged man with Graves disease. V and J are TRBV20-1 and TRBJ1-4; possible D gene TRBD1, 5 bases. The CDR3 bases are TGCAGTGCTGCCGGGACGGTAAAGGAAAAACTGTTTTTT. Its protein product is CSAAGTVKEKLFF.